This entry lists 17 T cell receptor beta chains sequenced from one sample in a study of T cell changes during pregnancy in multiple sclerosis. Data came from immunoSEQ multiplex PCR; TCRdb stores just in-frame clones and leaves some out. The sample yields about 36,000 clones, roughly nine tenths seen once. The input for sequencing was CD4+ T cells from peripheral blood mononuclear cells, taken in the second trimester of pregnancy. These receptor sequences come from a female donor in good health, enrolled as a control in a pregnancy study.

Written as DNA, the CDR3 is TGTGCCAGCAGTGAAGCGGGAGGGAACACTGAAGCTTTCTTT. Protein product: CASSEAGGNTEAFF. The rearrangement uses TRBV2 and TRBJ1-1; D unresolved. Germline CDR1 SNHLY, CDR2 FYNNEI. This CDR3 is built from 14 residues. Trimming cost V 0 bases and J 1 base, with 6 bases left between them. The whole variable domain, filled in from reference TRBV2 and TRBJ1-1, reads EPEVTQTPSHQVTQMGQEVILRCVPISNHLYFYWYRQILGQKVEFLVSFYNNEISEKSEIFDDQFSVERPDGSNFTLKIRSTKLEDSAMYFCASSEAGGNTEAFFGQGTRLTVV.

J is TRBJ2-7 and V is TRBV5-1; TRBD2 matches at 7 bases. J lost 3 bases, V lost 2 bases, and 5 bases had no gene match. Germline V gene data show CDR1 as SGHRS and CDR2 as YFSETQ. The CDR3 has 14 residues. The CDR3 DNA reads as TGCGCCAGCAGCTTCTCGGCGGGAGACTACGAGCAGTACTTC. Translation gives CASSFSAGDYEQYF. Combining the CDR3 with reference TRBV5-1 and TRBJ2-7 gives the whole variable domain KAGVTQTPRYLIKTRGQQVTLSCSPISGHRSVSWYQQTPGQGLQFLFEYFSETQRNKGNFPGRFSGRQFSNSRSEMNVSTLELGDSALYLCASSFSAGDYEQYFGPGTRLTVT.

This sequence joins TRBV9 and TRBJ2-5; TRBD1 aligns across 10 bases. The CDR3 is 16 amino acids. Germline trimming cut 3 bases from V and 5 bases from J; bases unmatched to any gene: 10. CDR1 and CDR2 from the germline V gene are SGDLS and YYNGEE. The CDR3 spells CASSDRGGQGGETQYF. CDR3 DNA: TGTGCCAGCAGCGACCGAGGCGGACAGGGGGGGGAGACCCAGTACTTC.

The J gene is TRBJ2-1, the V gene TRBV7-8; TRBD2 aligns across 11 bases. Trimming at V came to 1 base and at J to 6 bases, leaving 5 bases not matched to a gene. Germline values: CDR1 SGHVS, CDR2 FQNEAQ. The CDR3 spans 16 residues. The CDR3 spells CASSLDPSGRINEQFF. CDR3 coding DNA: TGTGCCAGCAGCTTAGATCCTAGCGGGAGGATCAATGAGCAGTTCTTC.

The chain joins TRBV14 to TRBJ2-1; 8 bases match TRBD2. The CDR3 contains 16 residues. Germline CDR1 and CDR2: SGHDN and FVKESK. V was pared by 4 bases and J by 4 bases, with 9 bases of the junction left unmatched. This CDR3 is CASSPLKRELYNEQFF. The CDR3 bases are TGTGCCAGCAGCCCTCTAAAGCGGGAGCTGTACAATGAGCAGTTCTTC.

This clone has a handful of counts. This chain links TRBV5-1 with TRBJ1-2, with 7 bases lining up with TRBD1. The CDR3 covers 15 residues. Germline loops: CDR1 SGHRS, CDR2 YFSETQ. J lost 7 bases, V lost 0 bases, and 9 bases had no gene match. The CDR3 sequence is CASSLADAGGSGYTF. The CDR3 nucleotides are TGCGCCAGCAGCTTGGCGGATGCAGGGGGATCTGGCTACACCTTC.

The chain links TRBV21-1 to TRBJ2-3; no DNA check was done on the table's D call, TRBD1. TRBV21-1 is assigned pseudogene status. There are 14 residues in the CDR3. CDR3 residues: CASRRDRAKDTQYF. The CDR3 nucleotides read TGTGCCAGCAGAAGGGACAGGGCGAAAGATACGCAGTATTTT.

The CDR3 nucleotides are TGCGCCAGCAGCTTGAGGGGGTACACTGAAGCTTTCTTT. It specifies CASSLRGYTEAFF. The genes are TRBV5-1 and TRBJ1-1; perhaps TRBD1 as D (6 bases). V lost 1 base to trimming and J lost 3 bases, with 7 bases between them. The CDR3 is 13 residues long. Germline values: CDR1 SGHRS, CDR2 YFSETQ.

V gene TRBV9 combines with J gene TRBJ1-3; D gene ambiguous. Germline lookup yields CDR1 SGDLS and CDR2 YYNGEE. V shed 2 bases and J shed 0 bases, with 12 bases lying between them. The CDR3 extends over 16 amino acids. CDR3 coding DNA: TGTGCCAGCAGCGTCCAACCAGGATCCTCTGGAAACACCATATATTTT. Its translation is CASSVQPGSSGNTIYF.

The chain links TRBV5-4 to TRBJ2-3, with D possibly being TRBD1 (5 bases). The V and J ends lost 3 bases and 3 bases respectively, with 8 bases between them. The CDR3 totals 13 residues. CDR1 is SGHNT and CDR2 is YYREEE in the germline V gene (reference sequence). Here the CDR3 DNA reads TGTGCCAGCAGCTACGGACAAACAGATACGCAGTATTTT. This sequence encodes CASSYGQTDTQYF.

This chain connects TRBV5-5 to TRBJ2-5; the match to TRBD1 covers 9 bases. The trim removed 4 bases at V and 1 base at J, leaving 5 bases unmatched. The CDR3 is 15 amino acids. The germline gives CDR1 SGHKS, CDR2 YYEKEE (reference sequence). DNA of the CDR3: TGTGCCAGCAGCCCGGGGACAGGGATCCAAGAGACCCAGTACTTC. Translation gives CASSPGTGIQETQYF.

This chain connects TRBV10-3 to TRBJ2-3; 12 positions match TRBD2. The junction had 5 bases not matched to a gene; V was cut back by 10 bases and J by 6 bases. The CDR3 is made up of 13 amino acids. In germline, CDR1 is ENHRY, CDR2 SYGVKD. CDR3 DNA: TGTGCCACCCGACTAGCGGGGGAGGATACGCAGTATTTT. This encodes CATRLAGEDTQYF.

This sequence joins TRBV5-4 and TRBJ2-3; TRBD2 agrees at 11 bases. The CDR3 runs to 16 residues. Per the germline V gene, CDR1 is SGHNT and CDR2 is YYREEE (reference sequence). Losses at the gene ends were 3 bases for V and 4 bases for J; bases not matched to a gene: 7. The CDR3 here is CASSYITSGSADTQYF. The DNA for the CDR3 is TGTGCCAGCAGCTACATAACTAGCGGGAGCGCAGATACGCAGTATTTT.

The chain combines TRBV4-1 with TRBJ2-7; D may be TRBD2 (5 bases). Germline CDR1 is MGHRA and CDR2 is YSYEKL. The CDR3 is made up of 16 amino acids. V lost 0 bases, J lost 3 bases, and 15 bases lay in between. CDR3 residues: CASSQDTTGFGYEQYF. The CDR3 nucleotides are TGCGCCAGCAGCCAAGATACTACGGGATTCGGCTACGAGCAGTACTTC.

The chain uses TRBV5-1 and TRBJ1-5, with D maybe TRBD1 (6 bases). V lost 4 bases to trimming and J lost 6 bases, with 11 bases between them. The CDR3 sequence is 13 residues long. The germline gives CDR1 SGHRS, CDR2 YFSETQ. CDR3 DNA: TGCGCCAGCAGCGTCACAGGGACTCAGCCCCAGCATTTT. Amino acids: CASSVTGTQPQHF.

This chain joins TRBV19 and TRBJ2-7, with 8 bases aligning to TRBD1. CDR1 is LNHDA, CDR2 SQIVND, per germline (reference sequence). Unmatched junction bases numbered 7, after V lost 6 bases and J lost 12 bases. The CDR3 is 11 residues long. The CDR3 loop is CASSYRGALYF. The CDR3 coding sequence is TGTGCCAGTAGCTACAGGGGGGCCCTGTACTTC.

This rearrangement joins TRBV7-9 to TRBJ1-6; D is unclear. The CDR3 has 15 amino acids. Per the germline V gene, CDR1 is SEHNR and CDR2 is FQNEAQ (reference sequence). V was trimmed by 5 bases and J by 4 bases, leaving 12 bases between them. CDR3 DNA: TGTGCCAGCAGCCGCGCGTCGGGGTATAATTCACCCCTCCACTTT. This gives the protein CASSRASGYNSPLHF. Filled out from reference TRBV7-9 and TRBJ1-6, the complete variable domain reads DTGVSQNPRHKITKRGQNVTFRCDPISEHNRLYWYRQTLGQGPEFLTYFQNEAQLEKSRLLSDRFSAERPKGSFSTLEIQRTEQGDSAMYLCASSRASGYNSPLHFGNGTRLTVT.